This T cell receptor beta chain was sequenced during a study of human T cells and chemical hapten exposure. The CDR3 sequence is 11 residues long. From germline, CDR1 is WSHSY and CDR2 SAAADI. The germline V and J ends were trimmed by 6 bases and 3 bases, with 6 bases remaining between them. TCRdb called the RACE reads again in MiXCR, with one record for every CDR3 protein. The sample shows approximately 72,000 distinct CDR3 sequences, around 10% of them seen only once. Time point specified: patch test 3, about 24 weeks after DPC sensitization. Treatment here: therapeutic diphenylcyclopropenone sensitization with weekly scalp DPC.

V usage is TRBV10-2 and J usage is TRBJ2-7; D perhaps matches TRBD1 (6 bases). The sequencing here drew on whole blood, taken in connection with sensitization to the hapten diphenylcyclopropenone (DPC). This clonotype was sampled from a woman between 50 and 59 years old with alopecia areata. Some clones in this sample may be carry-over from other donors' samples. The CDR3 sequence is CASRDSYEQYF. CDR3 nucleotides: TGCGCCAGCAGGGACAGCTACGAGCAGTACTTC.